This T cell receptor beta chain was retrieved from a study of OX40 agonist ivuxolimab in advanced cancers. Study information: The patients received agonistic anti-OX40 (CD134) antibody ivuxolimab. The diagnoses of dose-escalation patients were hepatocellular carcinoma, melanoma, renal cell or head and neck cancer.

Measured with immunoSEQ multiplex PCR; TCRdb has only the in-frame clones, and not every one. This table has some 150,000 clones, 85% to 95% appearing once. The germline CDR1 and CDR2 sequences are LNHDA and SQIVND (reference sequence). Trimming took 3 bases from V and 5 from J; bases not matched to a gene: 3. CDR3 length: 14 residues. The sequence was obtained from an adult with an advanced solid tumor such as melanoma, head and neck, liver or kidney cancer. The sample in question was CD4+ or CD8+ T cells sorted from blood, obtained in a trial of the OX40 agonist ivuxolimab. This chain joins TRBV19 and TRBJ2-1, with TRBD2 identical over 8 bases. In DNA, the CDR3 is TGTGCCAGTAGTATTCTAGCGGGTAACAATGAGCAGTTCTTC. Its protein is CASSILAGNNEQFF. The full variable domain, its missing parts supplied by reference TRBV19 and TRBJ2-1, is DGGITQSPKYLFRKEGQNVTLSCEQNLNHDAMYWYRQDPGQGLRLIYYSQIVNDFQKGDIAEGYSVSREKKESFPLTVTSAQKNPTAFYLCASSILAGNNEQFFGPGTRLTVL.